What follows describes a single T cell receptor (beta chain). In blood CD8+ and CD4+ T cells, TCR beta underwent sequencing. This sample is part of a study of CD8 T cells in Susac syndrome. Study context: Sequenced Susac syndrome patients included over five with active disease and 8 or 9 who were in remission. Each patient with Susac syndrome, at the time of blood draw, was therapy-naive, on corticosteroids, or on intravenous immunoglobulin alone.

The RNA input was about 0.5 to 1 ug, and it was reverse transcribed with random hexamers. An immunoSEQ multiplex PCR generated amplified TCR beta CDR3 products spanning 54 Vbeta and 13 Jbeta. TCRdb used MiXCR to reprocess the immunoSEQ multiplex PCR reads, holding one entry per CDR3 protein. The sample holds 100,000 to 150,000 distinct CDR3 sequences, 96% seen once. The V gene's germline CDR1 is MNHEY and CDR2 SVGEGT. This CDR3 region has 11 residues. Between the trimmed V and J ends, which lost 5 bases and 8 bases, there was a span of 8 bases. J is TRBJ2-3 and V is TRBV6-2 or TRBV6-3; D gene unclear. The sequenced sample was CD4+ T cells from PBMCs. The clonotype was recovered from a human donor with Susac syndrome. The chain's CDR3 is CASSDVGTQYF. In DNA form, the CDR3 reads TGTGCCAGCAGTGACGTCGGTACGCAGTATTTT.